What follows describes a single TCR beta chain. This entry belongs to a study of blood T cell repertoires in COVID-19. Overall study context: Samples representing acute and convalescent COVID-19 were sourced from the United States, Italy and Spain. T cells, B-cell-depleted T cells, or PBMCs supplied cDNA or gDNA.

Per the germline V gene, CDR1 is LGHDT and CDR2 is YNNKEL (reference sequence). Deletions cut 6 bases from V and 0 bases from J, with 10 bases between. This CDR3 region has 14 residues. As processed by the authors: From reference gene primer amplification, estimates of nucleated cell counts were derived. The repertoire was sequenced with immunoSEQ multiplex PCR; TCRdb's copy has only in-frame clones and lacks some. For V, J and clone size, that table is used; D and trimming come from the DNA. Found here are around 150,000 clones, 85% of them singletons; the top ten hold approximately 3%. V gene TRBV3-1 (or the pseudogene TRBV3-2) combines with J gene TRBJ2-3; the D gene is possibly TRBD2 (6 bases). The sequenced sample was peripheral blood. The source is a human donor with acute or convalescent COVID-19. The donor label of this sample is uncertain. The CDR3 DNA sequence: TGTGCCAGCAGTCGCGGGGCCAGCACAGATACGCAGTATTTT. Its protein is CASSRGASTDTQYF.